A selection of T cell receptor beta chains follows, all from one sample in a study of blood T cells in healthy people across ages. From the 5' RACE reads, TCRdb called clonotypes with MiXCR, one entry per CDR3 protein. Of more than 1,400,000 distinct CDR3 sequences listed, about 43% are singletons. The sequenced sample consisted of blood. The receptors come from a woman between 18 and 30 years old in good health. The CDR3 runs from the conserved cysteine through the conserved F or W. Fields, in order: J gene, D gene, clone size, V gene, CDR3 protein, CDR3 DNA. A D gene is named only where the DNA matches it firmly. Expanded clones get a size class; other rows say once, few or many, or leave the size out.

j_call: TRBJ1-4; d_call: TRBD1; clone_size: -; v_call: TRBV20-1; cdr3_aa: CSAPGTGYEKLFF; cdr3_nt: TGCAGTGCCCCCGGGACAGGGTATGAAAAACTGTTTTTT
j_call: TRBJ2-6; d_call: TRBD1; clone_size: few; v_call: TRBV20-1; cdr3_aa: CSAHARGQGISGANVLTF; cdr3_nt: TGCAGTGCTCACGCCCGGGGACAGGGCATCTCTGGGGCCAACGTCCTGACTTTC
j_call: TRBJ2-4; d_call: TRBD1; clone_size: -; v_call: TRBV6-1; cdr3_aa: CASRAHPRDRGQNIQYF; cdr3_nt: TGTGCCAGCAGGGCCCATCCTCGAGACAGGGGGCAAAACATTCAGTACTTC
j_call: TRBJ2-1; d_call: TRBD2; clone_size: -; v_call: TRBV5-1; cdr3_aa: CASSLEAGGRNEQFF; cdr3_nt: TGCGCCAGCAGCTTGGAAGCGGGAGGGCGGAATGAGCAGTTCTTC
j_call: TRBJ2-7; d_call: TRBD2; clone_size: -; v_call: TRBV20-1; cdr3_aa: CSADAVTWEGYEQYF; cdr3_nt: TGCAGTGCCGATGCCGTGACTTGGGAGGGCTACGAGCAGTACTTC
j_call: TRBJ1-6; d_call: TRBD1; clone_size: -; v_call: TRBV3-1; cdr3_aa: CASSQRDRVSLYDSPLHF; cdr3_nt: TGTGCCAGCAGCCAACGCGACAGGGTGTCTTTGTATGATTCACCCCTCCACTTT
j_call: TRBJ2-7; d_call: TRBD1; clone_size: few; v_call: TRBV20-1; cdr3_aa: CSASPGDRSDEQYF; cdr3_nt: TGCAGTGCTAGCCCTGGGGACAGGTCTGACGAGCAGTACTTC
j_call: TRBJ2-7; d_call: TRBD2; clone_size: few; v_call: TRBV27; cdr3_aa: CASSPGLVGPYEQYF; cdr3_nt: TGTGCCAGCAGCCCAGGACTAGTAGGCCCCTACGAGCAGTACTTC
j_call: TRBJ2-1; d_call: -; clone_size: -; v_call: TRBV18; cdr3_aa: CASSNNGGNEQFF; cdr3_nt: TGTGCCAGCTCAAACAATGGGGGTAATGAGCAGTTCTTC
j_call: TRBJ2-1; d_call: -; clone_size: many; v_call: TRBV29-1; cdr3_aa: CSVEAGGRSYNEQFF; cdr3_nt: TGCAGCGTTGAGGCCGGGGGAAGATCCTACAATGAGCAGTTCTTC
j_call: TRBJ1-2; d_call: -; clone_size: -; v_call: TRBV27; cdr3_aa: CASSLSASTGYGYTF; cdr3_nt: TGTGCCAGCAGTTTATCAGCCAGTACCGGGTATGGCTACACCTTC
j_call: TRBJ2-2; d_call: TRBD2; clone_size: few; v_call: TRBV11-2; cdr3_aa: CASSLGLGTSGSGELFF; cdr3_nt: TGTGCCAGCAGCTTGGGATTAGGGACTAGCGGGTCCGGGGAGCTGTTTTTT
j_call: TRBJ2-5; d_call: TRBD2; clone_size: -; v_call: TRBV20-1; cdr3_aa: CSARDKLAGGPQETQYF; cdr3_nt: TGCAGTGCTAGAGATAAACTAGCGGGAGGCCCTCAAGAGACCCAGTACTTC
j_call: TRBJ1-4; d_call: -; clone_size: -; v_call: TRBV28; cdr3_aa: CASSSTGLAEKLFF; cdr3_nt: TGTGCCAGCAGTTCTACAGGGTTAGCTGAAAAACTGTTTTTT
j_call: TRBJ2-7; d_call: TRBD2; clone_size: -; v_call: TRBV20-1; cdr3_aa: CSASLVAGGNEQYF; cdr3_nt: TGCAGTGCTAGTTTGGTGGCGGGAGGGAACGAGCAGTACTTC
j_call: TRBJ2-4; d_call: TRBD2; clone_size: few; v_call: TRBV12-3/TRBV12-4; cdr3_aa: CASSLGASGGIAKNIQYF; cdr3_nt: TGTGCCAGCAGTTTAGGGGCTAGCGGGGGTATAGCCAAAAACATTCAGTACTTC
j_call: TRBJ1-5; d_call: TRBD1; clone_size: -; v_call: TRBV12-3/TRBV12-4; cdr3_aa: CASSLPMLGTVNQPQHF; cdr3_nt: TGTGCCAGCAGTTTACCGATGCTCGGGACAGTCAATCAGCCCCAGCATTTT
j_call: TRBJ2-1; d_call: -; clone_size: once; v_call: TRBV27; cdr3_aa: CASSFRISSYNEQFF; cdr3_nt: TGTGCCAGCAGTTTTAGGATCAGCTCCTACAATGAGCAGTTCTTC
j_call: TRBJ1-4; d_call: -; clone_size: few; v_call: TRBV9; cdr3_aa: CASSDPGEKLFF; cdr3_nt: TGTGCCAGCAGCGACCCGGGTGAAAAACTGTTTTTT
j_call: TRBJ2-7; d_call: -; clone_size: once; v_call: TRBV9; cdr3_aa: CASGPTSGDTYEQYF; cdr3_nt: TGTGCCAGCGGTCCGACGTCAGGGGACACCTACGAGCAGTACTTC
j_call: TRBJ2-1; d_call: -; clone_size: few; v_call: TRBV10-3; cdr3_aa: CAISTGRWTHNEQFF; cdr3_nt: TGTGCCATCAGCACCGGACGGTGGACCCACAATGAGCAGTTCTTC
j_call: TRBJ2-5; d_call: TRBD1; clone_size: few; v_call: TRBV28; cdr3_aa: CASSRGGRQGAETQYF; cdr3_nt: TGTGCCAGCAGCCGCGGGGGGCGACAGGGGGCGGAGACCCAGTACTTC
j_call: TRBJ2-4; d_call: -; clone_size: -; v_call: TRBV27; cdr3_aa: CASSLNGNIQYF; cdr3_nt: TGTGCCAGCAGTTTAAACGGAAACATTCAGTACTTC
j_call: TRBJ2-5; d_call: -; clone_size: -; v_call: TRBV3-1; cdr3_aa: CASSRSGIRSGETQYF; cdr3_nt: TGTGCCAGCAGCCGCTCAGGGATTCGTAGTGGAGAGACCCAGTACTTC
j_call: TRBJ2-2; d_call: -; clone_size: -; v_call: TRBV7-2; cdr3_aa: CASSATSNTGELFF; cdr3_nt: TGTGCCAGCAGCGCGACTAGTAACACCGGGGAGCTGTTTTTT
j_call: TRBJ1-4; d_call: -; clone_size: many; v_call: TRBV12-3/TRBV12-4; cdr3_aa: CASRRSDNEKLFF; cdr3_nt: TGTGCCAGCCGGCGCAGTGATAATGAAAAACTGTTTTTT
j_call: TRBJ2-1; d_call: -; clone_size: -; v_call: TRBV12-3/TRBV12-4; cdr3_aa: CASSSPGLWNEQFF; cdr3_nt: TGTGCCAGCAGTTCCCCGGGACTCTGGAATGAGCAGTTCTTC
j_call: TRBJ1-1; d_call: -; clone_size: few; v_call: TRBV29-1; cdr3_aa: CSVALGGEAFF; cdr3_nt: TGCAGCGTGGCCTTGGGGGGGGAAGCTTTCTTT
j_call: TRBJ2-1; d_call: -; clone_size: -; v_call: TRBV20-1; cdr3_aa: CSATPTSSAYNEQFF; cdr3_nt: TGCAGTGCTACCCCAACTAGTTCTGCTTACAATGAGCAGTTCTTC
j_call: TRBJ2-6; d_call: TRBD1; clone_size: -; v_call: TRBV19; cdr3_aa: CASTEDRAGANVLTF; cdr3_nt: TGTGCCAGTACCGAGGACAGGGCTGGGGCCAACGTCCTGACTTTC
j_call: TRBJ2-7; d_call: -; clone_size: many; v_call: TRBV28; cdr3_aa: CASSPDITYEQYF; cdr3_nt: TGTGCCAGCAGTCCGGACATAACCTACGAGCAGTACTTC
j_call: TRBJ2-1; d_call: -; clone_size: -; v_call: TRBV6-2/TRBV6-3; cdr3_aa: CASRNSSLWGSYNEQFF; cdr3_nt: TGTGCCAGCAGGAACTCTAGTTTGTGGGGTTCCTACAATGAGCAGTTCTTC
j_call: TRBJ2-5; d_call: TRBD2; clone_size: few; v_call: TRBV5-1; cdr3_aa: CASGQREGAQETQYF; cdr3_nt: TGCGCCAGCGGCCAGCGGGAGGGCGCCCAAGAGACCCAGTACTTC
j_call: TRBJ2-3; d_call: TRBD2; clone_size: once; v_call: TRBV12-3/TRBV12-4; cdr3_aa: CASSVTSGVRTDTQYF; cdr3_nt: TGTGCCAGCAGCGTGACTAGCGGGGTCCGCACAGATACGCAGTATTTT
j_call: TRBJ1-1; d_call: -; clone_size: -; v_call: TRBV7-9; cdr3_aa: CASSFGPHGTEAFF; cdr3_nt: TGTGCCAGCAGCTTTGGACCCCACGGCACTGAAGCTTTCTTT
j_call: TRBJ2-5; d_call: -; clone_size: once; v_call: TRBV7-9; cdr3_aa: CASSFGDGGRETQYF; cdr3_nt: TGTGCCAGCAGCTTTGGGGACGGGGGAAGAGAGACCCAGTACTTC
j_call: TRBJ1-2; d_call: TRBD1; clone_size: few; v_call: TRBV7-8; cdr3_aa: CASSLSGTGPPNYGYTF; cdr3_nt: TGTGCCAGCAGCTTATCAGGGACAGGGCCTCCTAACTATGGCTACACCTTC
j_call: TRBJ2-1; d_call: -; clone_size: -; v_call: TRBV20-1; cdr3_aa: CSARPITGAYNEQFF; cdr3_nt: TGCAGTGCCCGGCCTATAACGGGCGCCTACAATGAGCAGTTCTTC
j_call: TRBJ2-7; d_call: TRBD2; clone_size: -; v_call: TRBV20-1; cdr3_aa: CSAISLLAGENYEQYF; cdr3_nt: TGCAGTGCTATTAGCCTCCTAGCGGGTGAAAACTACGAGCAGTACTTC
j_call: TRBJ2-5; d_call: -; clone_size: many; v_call: TRBV4-1; cdr3_aa: CASSQNQETQYF; cdr3_nt: TGTGCCAGCAGCCAGAACCAAGAGACCCAGTACTTC
j_call: TRBJ1-1; d_call: -; clone_size: -; v_call: TRBV27; cdr3_aa: CASRGTGGDTEAFF; cdr3_nt: TGTGCCAGCAGGGGGACGGGGGGAGACACTGAAGCTTTCTTT